Below are 13 T cell receptor beta chains sequenced from a single sample in a study of blood T cell repertoires in COVID-19. Assay used: immunoSEQ multiplex PCR; TCRdb lists only in-frame clones, some missing. The sample includes under 500,000 clones, nearly 90% of them seen just once. The sequenced material came from PBMCs or T cells enriched from blood (not recorded which). These receptors were collected from a woman between 18 and 29 years old with acute COVID-19.

The chain employs TRBV3-1 (or the pseudogene TRBV3-2) and TRBJ1-5; D is undetermined. CDR3 size: 12 residues. The germline CDR1 and CDR2 sequences are LGHDT and YNNKEL (reference sequence). The germline V and J ends were trimmed by 1 base and 6 bases, with 4 bases remaining between them. CDR3 protein: CASSQAGQPQHF. The CDR3 bases are TGTGCCAGCAGCCAAGCAGGTCAGCCCCAGCATTTT.

This rearrangement joins TRBV3-1 (or the pseudogene TRBV3-2) to TRBJ2-1; 10 bases agree with TRBD2. Germline CDR1 LGHDT, CDR2 YNNKEL (reference sequence). Trimming took 4 bases from V and 7 from J; bases not matched to a gene: 4. The CDR3 sequence is 14 residues long. The CDR3 loop is CASSPSGSENEQFF. The DNA for the CDR3 is TGTGCCAGCAGCCCTAGCGGGAGTGAGAATGAGCAGTTCTTC.

V usage is TRBV10-3 and J usage is TRBJ1-2; 7 nucleotides match TRBD1. The germline V gene encodes CDR1 ENHRY and CDR2 SYGVKD. V shed 6 bases and J 0 bases; nucleotides not matched to a gene: 10. The CDR3 is 16 amino acids. This CDR3 is CAIRGRNRGSNYGYTF. The CDR3, as DNA: TGTGCCATCAGAGGGAGGAACAGGGGTTCTAACTATGGCTACACCTTC.

The rearrangement links TRBV10-1 to TRBJ1-5; unclear D gene. Trimming took off 3 bases at V and 5 bases at J, with 17 bases between the two ends. Germline loops: CDR1 WNHNN, CDR2 SYGVQD (reference sequence). The CDR3 length is 16 residues. DNA for the CDR3: TGCGCCAGCAGTGAACGTCGTGGGCCGTTGGATCAGCCCCAGCATTTT. It is translated as CASSERRGPLDQPQHF.

The chain employs TRBV7-9 and TRBJ1-2; 8 bases fit TRBD1. J gave up 8 bases and V 2 bases, and 7 bases lay outside the gene matches. CDR1 and CDR2 from the germline V gene are SEHNR and FQNEAQ (reference sequence). The CDR3 sequence is 14 residues long. CDR3 protein: CASSLPGQGRGYTF. The CDR3 DNA sequence: TGTGCCAGCAGCTTACCCGGACAGGGAAGGGGCTACACCTTC.

The count of this clone is one. The genes are TRBV4-3 and TRBJ2-3, with 11 nucleotides matching TRBD2. Trimming at V came to 4 bases and at J to 2 bases, leaving 5 bases not matched to a gene. This CDR3 is built from 16 residues. Germline V lookup: CDR1 LGHNA, CDR2 YSLEER. CDR3 nucleotides: TGCGCCAGCAGCCGCGGACTAGCGGGCCCCACAGATACGCAGTATTTT. Translated, it gives CASSRGLAGPTDTQYF.

This clone was seen a handful of times. The genes are TRBV5-1 and TRBJ1-5; a possible D gene is TRBD1 (5 bases). The CDR3 contains 14 residues. Per germline, CDR1 SGHRS and CDR2 YFSETQ. V lost 4 bases, J lost 7 bases, and 15 bases lay in between. CDR3 nucleotides: TGCGCCAGCAGCCCCGGGGGGAGGGAGCAGCCCCAGCATTTT. Translating it yields CASSPGGREQPQHF.

The V call is TRBV4-1, the J call TRBJ1-1; no firm D call. CDR3 size: 15 residues. With 3 bases removed from V and 5 bases from J, the gap between germline ends came to 16 bases. Germline V CDR1 and CDR2: MGHRA, YSYEKL. Here the CDR3 reads CASSHGRGGWTEAFF. The DNA for the CDR3 is TGCGCCAGCAGCCATGGTCGGGGAGGGTGGACTGAAGCTTTCTTT.

The gene calls are TRBV7-2 and TRBJ2-7; D might be TRBD1 (6 bases). V was clipped by 2 bases and J by 3 bases, with 8 bases between them. This CDR3 region has 13 residues. The germline CDR1 and CDR2 sequences are SGHTA and FQGNSA. The DNA of the CDR3 is TGTGCCAGCAGCTTAAACAGGGTCTACGAGCAGTACTTC. Amino acid sequence: CASSLNRVYEQYF.

CDR3 DNA sequence: TGTGCCAGTAGTATAATTGCAGGAGGGGGCGATGGCTACACCTTC. It translates to CASSIIAGGGDGYTF. The rearrangement joins TRBV19 to TRBJ1-2, with 7 bases lining up with TRBD1. The CDR3 has 15 amino acids. Germline CDR1 reads LNHDA; CDR2 reads SQIVND (reference sequence). Trimming at V came to 2 bases and at J to 6 bases, leaving 9 bases not matched to a gene.

This clone was recorded only once. A junction end diverges from the germline sequence, so it may reflect a read error. This chain uses TRBV24-1 with TRBJ1-5, with 7 bases that match TRBD1. The CDR3 consists of 12 residues. Looked up from germline, CDR1 is KGHDR and CDR2 is SFDVKD. The CDR3 protein is CATSDWGTVRNF. The CDR3 DNA sequence: TGTGCCACCAGTGATTGGGGGACAGTCAGAAATTTT.

The rearrangement links TRBV6-5 to TRBJ2-7, with D unresolved. Per germline, CDR1 MNHEY and CDR2 SVGAGI. CDR3 length equals 14 residues. Trimming shortened V by 0 bases and J by 3 bases, and 9 bases separated the two germline ends. CDR3 amino acids: CASSYSIGVYEQYF. Here the CDR3 DNA reads TGTGCCAGCAGTTACTCGATAGGAGTCTACGAGCAGTACTTC.

The chain has TRBV28 and TRBJ2-7; D is unresolved. In germline, CDR1 is MDHEN, CDR2 SYDVKM. The CDR3 consists of 15 residues. V gave up 5 bases and J gave up 2 bases, with 16 bases separating them. The CDR3 is CASSGASPIPYEQYF. For the CDR3, the DNA is TGTGCCAGCAGTGGCGCTAGTCCCATCCCCTACGAGCAGTACTTC.